This T cell receptor beta chain comes out of a study of T cells after yellow fever vaccination. TCRdb re-derived calls from the 5' RACE reads in MiXCR, one entry per CDR3 protein. The sample contains about 220,000 distinct CDR3 sequences, roughly 6.8% of which appear only once. Germline values: CDR1 SGHRS, CDR2 YFSETQ. The trim removed 4 bases at V and 5 bases at J, leaving 10 bases unmatched. The length of the CDR3 is 15 residues. The receptor's source is a man aged 25-40 years who received the YFV17D yellow fever vaccine. The starting material was CD4+ T cells sorted from PBMCs, obtained on the day of the yellow fever booster vaccination. V and J are TRBV5-1 and TRBJ2-5, with 8 bases lining up with TRBD2. The CDR3 bases are TGCGCCAGCAGCGGGAGCGGGAGCTTGAGGGAGACCCAGTACTTC. It yields the protein CASSGSGSLRETQYF.